This T cell receptor beta chain was profiled in a study of regulatory T cells in long-lasting Graves disease. Time point given: newly diagnosed GD, antithyroid drugs for less than 3 months. TCR sequences were obtained from RNA taken from PBMCs. The CDR3 consists of 14 residues. Germline CDR1 and CDR2: GTSNPN and SVGIG (reference sequence). The V end was cut by 2 bases, the J end by 4 bases, with 12 bases between. This clonotype was recorded many times. HTBI primers from iRepertoire and Arm-PCR of CDR3 regions yielded the TCR beta libraries. From the multiplex PCR reads, TCRdb called clonotypes with MiXCR, one entry per CDR3 protein. The data show about half a million distinct CDR3 sequences, with approximately 12% seen just once and about 8.9% held by the top ten. This same sample was also taken into another study, of T cells in Graves' hyperthyroidism and ophthalmopathy. That investigation notes: In the first-round RT-PCR of the TCR CDR3, the HTBI primer set was used. Ophthalmopathy was predicted by the model a median of around 5.9 months ahead of onset.

This rearrangement joins TRBV30 to TRBJ2-1; the D is unclear. This receptor was obtained from a woman aged 25 to 45 with Graves disease. The source was peripheral blood mononuclear cells (PBMCs), collected at new diagnosis, from a patient treated with antithyroid drugs. The CDR3 DNA reads as TGTGCCTGGAGTAGGTTAAACTATTACAATGAGCAGTTCTTC. This codes for CAWSRLNYYNEQFF. Drawing the rest from reference TRBV30 and TRBJ2-1, the complete variable domain is SQTIHQWPATLVQPVGSPLSLECTVEGTSNPNLYWYRQAAGRGLQLLFYSVGIGQISSEVPQNLSASRPQDRQFILSSKKLLLSDSGFYLCAWSRLNYYNEQFFGPGTRLTVL.